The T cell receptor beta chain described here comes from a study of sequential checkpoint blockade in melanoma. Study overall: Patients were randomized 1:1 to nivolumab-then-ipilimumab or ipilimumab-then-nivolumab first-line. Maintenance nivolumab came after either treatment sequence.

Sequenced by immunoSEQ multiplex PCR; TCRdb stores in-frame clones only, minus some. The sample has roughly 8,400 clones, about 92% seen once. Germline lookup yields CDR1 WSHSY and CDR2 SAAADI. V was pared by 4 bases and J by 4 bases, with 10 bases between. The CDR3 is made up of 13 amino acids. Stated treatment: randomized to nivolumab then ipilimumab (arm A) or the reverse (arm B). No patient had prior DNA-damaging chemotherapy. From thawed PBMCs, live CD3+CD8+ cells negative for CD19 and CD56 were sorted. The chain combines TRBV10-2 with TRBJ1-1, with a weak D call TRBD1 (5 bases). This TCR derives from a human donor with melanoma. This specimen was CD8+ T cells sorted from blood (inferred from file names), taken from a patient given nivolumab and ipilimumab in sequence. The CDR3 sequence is CASSGGDRTEAFF. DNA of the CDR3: TGCGCCAGCAGTGGGGGGGACCGCACTGAAGCTTTCTTT.